Listed below are T cell receptor beta chains from one sample, sequenced in a study of cytotoxic CD8 clonotypes in ibrutinib-treated CLL. Some clones are missing from TCRdb's copy, which holds only in-frame ones; the method was immunoSEQ multiplex PCR. The top ten clones hold roughly 45% of a sample with approximately 50,000 clones, 71% of them seen once. The input for sequencing was PBMCs, taken after 12 months of ibrutinib treatment. The receptors here all came from a human donor with chronic lymphocytic leukemia. Each CDR3 is given with its conserved first and last residue. The D gene is left open where the match is weak. The size of a clone is reported for some rows only, either as once, few or many, or as a class for expanded clones.

clone_size d_call j_call v_call cdr3_aa
. . TRBJ2-5 TRBV11-2 CASSLEFKETQYF
. . TRBJ2-3 TRBV14 CASSRRDFTDTQYF
. TRBD1 TRBJ2-2 TRBV7-6 CASSLTGTGELFF
. . TRBJ2-2 TRBV29-1 CSAGGLNTGELFF
. . TRBJ2-2 TRBV19 CASSLKRGNRPGELFF
. TRBD2 TRBJ2-1 TRBV9 CASSPRLAGNNEQFF
. . TRBJ2-2 TRBV7-2 CASRTEAAKGGELFF
. . TRBJ2-1 TRBV5-8 CASSLAPTGAEQFF
few . TRBJ2-4 TRBV7-2 CASSQGGAAKNIQYF
. TRBD2 TRBJ2-7 TRBV5-4 CASSAFGGATIYEQYF
. TRBD1 TRBJ2-7 TRBV7-9 CASSQGQGAYEQYF
. . TRBJ2-3 TRBV27 CASRKSGHGDTQYF
. TRBD1 TRBJ2-2 TRBV7-7 CASSLQGIGDFTGELFF
. . TRBJ1-5 TRBV6-5 CASSSYSNQPQHF
. . TRBJ1-4 TRBV5-4 CASSAAGVTNEKLFF
. . TRBJ2-2 TRBV10-3 CAISEVQGPSTGELFF
few . TRBJ1-5 TRBV5-4 CASSQEGSGLIGQHF
. TRBD1 TRBJ1-3 TRBV28 CASSWTGRGNTIYF
once . TRBJ2-3 TRBV6-5 CASSYSGLSDTQYF
. . TRBJ2-5 TRBV7-9 CASSAETQYF
. . TRBJ2-7 TRBV2 CASSAPGTEQYF
. TRBD1 TRBJ2-1 TRBV6-1 CASSEWSRGRGYNEQFF
. . TRBJ1-4 TRBV30 CAWSRGGGNEKLFF
. TRBD2 TRBJ2-1 TRBV5-6 CASSFWAGGLYNEQFF
few TRBD1 TRBJ2-2 TRBV10-1 CASSVQGAGTGELFF
. . TRBJ1-2 TRBV4-2 CASTLEGRGGYTF
. TRBD1 TRBJ2-1 TRBV5-4 CASSLGISGTGNYNEQFF
. TRBD2 TRBJ2-7 TRBV30 CAWSLAGEQYF
. . TRBJ1-1 TRBV15 CATSRDAAGGNTEAFF
. . TRBJ2-2 TRBV19 CASRLYTGELFF
. . TRBJ2-7 TRBV5-6 CASSLEALEQYF
few . TRBJ2-1 TRBV19 CASSIEGNEQFF
. TRBD1 TRBJ2-1 TRBV28 CASRLTGAGYNEQFF
. . TRBJ2-2 TRBV28 CASMWLTNTGELFF
. TRBD1 TRBJ2-3 TRBV10-1 CASSGTGPSTDTQYF
few . TRBJ1-2 TRBV28 CASRLQGQSYGYTF
. . TRBJ1-5 TRBV10-3 CAISVPSPPDKNQPQHF
. TRBD1 TRBJ2-1 TRBV15 CATSSDRVSYNEQFF
once TRBD2 TRBJ2-5 TRBV29-1 CSVEKLLAGEEETQYF
. . TRBJ2-7 TRBV7-2 CASSFRDGPYEQYF
. . TRBJ2-1 TRBV5-1 CASSLEGFNEQFF
. . TRBJ2-7 TRBV5-5 CASSLPGTTSRYEQYF
. . TRBJ2-1 TRBV5-1 CASSLAGPYNEQFF
. . TRBJ2-5 TRBV6-5 CASSYPGGTGETQYF
. TRBD1 TRBJ2-3 TRBV6-5 CASSTNRGLGDTQYF
. TRBD2 TRBJ2-5 TRBV5-1 CASSLAGRRETQYF